Listed here is a single T cell receptor beta chain. Its antigen remains unidentified. The CDR3 contains 15 residues. Deletions cut 3 bases from V and 3 bases from J, with 15 bases between. CDR1 SGHVT and CDR2 SQSDAQ come from the germline V gene. These data come from a study of OX40 agonist ivuxolimab in advanced cancers. Study as a whole: Enrollees could have had prior anti-PD-1, anti-PD-L1 or anti-CTLA-4 therapy, which about 42% had received.

Broader study findings: People who partly responded at 0.1-3.0 mg/kg had some of the least clonal expansion seen. In a subset of nonresponders, normalized T-cell clonal expansion was also low.

Measured with immunoSEQ multiplex PCR; TCRdb has only the in-frame clones, and not every one. The sample shows about 79,000 clones, about nine tenths of them seen only once. This specimen consisted of CD4+ or CD8+ T cells sorted from blood, obtained in a trial of the OX40 agonist ivuxolimab. The gene calls are TRBV7-4 and TRBJ2-7; D is possibly TRBD2 (7 bases). This receptor was obtained from an adult with an advanced solid tumor such as melanoma, head and neck, liver or kidney cancer. CDR3 DNA: TGTGCCAGCAGCTTCCAGGGAGGGACAAACTACGAGCAGTACTTC. Encoded protein: CASSFQGGTNYEQYF.